The clone carrying this T cell receptor beta chain was recorded at least ten times. What it binds is unknown. Trimming cost V 7 bases and J 1 base, with 10 bases left between them. The CDR3 totals 13 residues. The V gene's germline CDR1 is SNHLY and CDR2 FYNNEI. This entry comes from a study of CD8+CD57+ T cells in acquired aplastic anemia. On the study more broadly: Mean yield of DNA from sorted CD4+ and CD8+ cells was approximately 3 ug. The study obtained 8.5 million to 12 million reads on average for CD4+ cells from healthy donors.

CDR3 and TCR beta VDJ profiling relied on a genomic DNA template. One entry per CDR3 protein, called by TCRdb with MiXCR from the reads. The repertoire holds some 150,000 distinct CDR3 sequences, with approximately 41% as singletons. General study points: Patients showed no significant difference from controls in CD8+ Simpson's diversity. Patients and controls turned out to have roughly 31 CD8+ CDR3 sequences in common.

Sequences were obtained from sorted CD4+, CD8+, or CD8+CD57+ T cells (not recorded which) from PBMCs. The chain employs TRBV2 and TRBJ1-2; D not resolved. The receptor was isolated from a human donor in good health, serving as a control. CDR3 amino acids: CASKSTLNYGYTF. CDR3 in DNA: TGTGCCAGCAAATCGACACTTAACTATGGCTACACCTTC.